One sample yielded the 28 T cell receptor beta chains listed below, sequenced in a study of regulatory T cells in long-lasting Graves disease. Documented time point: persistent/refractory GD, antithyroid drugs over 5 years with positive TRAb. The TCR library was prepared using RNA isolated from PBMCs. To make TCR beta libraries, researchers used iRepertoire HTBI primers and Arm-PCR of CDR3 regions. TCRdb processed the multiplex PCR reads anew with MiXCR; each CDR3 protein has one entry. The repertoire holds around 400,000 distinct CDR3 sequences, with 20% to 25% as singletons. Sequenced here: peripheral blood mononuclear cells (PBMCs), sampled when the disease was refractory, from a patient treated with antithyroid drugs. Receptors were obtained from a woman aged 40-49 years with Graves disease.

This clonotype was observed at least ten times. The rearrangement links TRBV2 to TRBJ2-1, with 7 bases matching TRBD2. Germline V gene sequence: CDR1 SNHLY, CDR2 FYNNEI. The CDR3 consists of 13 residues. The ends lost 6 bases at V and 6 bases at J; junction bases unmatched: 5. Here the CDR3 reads CASRLRGSNEQFF. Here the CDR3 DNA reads TGTGCCAGCAGGCTCCGCGGGAGCAATGAGCAGTTCTTC.

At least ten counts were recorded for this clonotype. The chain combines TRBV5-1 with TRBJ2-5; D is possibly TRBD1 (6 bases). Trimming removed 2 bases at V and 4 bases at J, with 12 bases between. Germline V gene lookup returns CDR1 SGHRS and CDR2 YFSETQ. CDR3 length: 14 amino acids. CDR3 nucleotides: TGCGCCAGCAGCTTATACCAGGGGAGAGAGACCCAGTACTTC. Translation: CASSLYQGRETQYF.

CDR3 sequence: CASSQGWVAGRRYF. CDR3 bases: TGCGCCAGCAGCCAAGGTTGGGTAGCGGGTCGGCGGTACTTC. The genes are TRBV4-1 and TRBJ2-7; 7 nucleotides match TRBD2. The CDR3 runs to 14 residues. Germline CDR1 MGHRA, CDR2 YSYEKL. Trimming took 1 base from V and 12 from J; bases not matched to a gene: 12.

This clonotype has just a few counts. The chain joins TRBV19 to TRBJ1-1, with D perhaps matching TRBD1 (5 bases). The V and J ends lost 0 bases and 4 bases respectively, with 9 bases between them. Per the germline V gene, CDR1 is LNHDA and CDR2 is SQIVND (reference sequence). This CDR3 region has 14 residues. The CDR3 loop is CASSIDRGGTEAFF. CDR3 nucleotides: TGTGCCAGTAGTATAGATCGGGGGGGCACTGAAGCTTTCTTT.

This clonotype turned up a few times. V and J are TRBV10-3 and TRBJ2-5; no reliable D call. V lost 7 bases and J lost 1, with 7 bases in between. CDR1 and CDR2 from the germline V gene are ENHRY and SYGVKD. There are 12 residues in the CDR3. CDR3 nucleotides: TGTGCCATCAACAGCGCCCAAGAGACCCAGTACTTC. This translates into CAINSAQETQYF.

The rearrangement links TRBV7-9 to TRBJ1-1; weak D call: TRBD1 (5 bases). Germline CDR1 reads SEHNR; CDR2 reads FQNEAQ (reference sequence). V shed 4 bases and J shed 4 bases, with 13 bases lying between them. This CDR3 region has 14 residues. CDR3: CASSSGRRSTEAFF. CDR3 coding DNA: TGTGCCAGCAGCTCGGGACGGAGAAGCACTGAAGCTTTCTTT.

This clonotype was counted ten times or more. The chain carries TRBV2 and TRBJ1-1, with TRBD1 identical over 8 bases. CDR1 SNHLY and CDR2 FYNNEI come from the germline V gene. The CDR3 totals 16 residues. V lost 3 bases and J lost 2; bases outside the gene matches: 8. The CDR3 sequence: CASSDFRDRPNTEAFF. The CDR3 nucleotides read TGTGCCAGCAGTGATTTCAGGGACAGGCCTAACACTGAAGCTTTCTTT.

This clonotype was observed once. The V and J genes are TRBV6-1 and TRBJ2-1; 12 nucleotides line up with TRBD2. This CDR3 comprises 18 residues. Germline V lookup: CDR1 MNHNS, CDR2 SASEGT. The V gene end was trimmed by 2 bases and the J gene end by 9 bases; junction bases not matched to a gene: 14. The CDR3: CASSEWRLAGDINPEQFF. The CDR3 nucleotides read TGTGCCAGCAGTGAATGGAGACTAGCGGGAGATATTAACCCTGAGCAGTTCTTC.

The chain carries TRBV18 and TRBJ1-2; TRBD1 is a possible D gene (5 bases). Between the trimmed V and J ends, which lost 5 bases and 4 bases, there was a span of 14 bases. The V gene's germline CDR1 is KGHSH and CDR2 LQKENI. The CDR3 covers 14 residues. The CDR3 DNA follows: TGTGCCAGCTCAAAGACAGAGGACTTCTATGGCTACACCTTC. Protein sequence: CASSKTEDFYGYTF.

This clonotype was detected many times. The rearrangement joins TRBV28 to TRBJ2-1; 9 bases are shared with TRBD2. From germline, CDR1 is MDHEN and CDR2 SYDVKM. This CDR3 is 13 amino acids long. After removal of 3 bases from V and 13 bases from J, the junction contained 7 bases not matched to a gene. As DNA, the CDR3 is TGTGCCAGCAGTTTCCAAATAGCGGGAGCCCAGTTCTTC. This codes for CASSFQIAGAQFF.

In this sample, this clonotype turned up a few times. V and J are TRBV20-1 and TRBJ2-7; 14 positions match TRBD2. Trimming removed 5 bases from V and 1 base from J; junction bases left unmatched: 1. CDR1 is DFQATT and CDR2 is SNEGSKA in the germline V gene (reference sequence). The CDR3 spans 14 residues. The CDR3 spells CSAGTSGSSYEQYF. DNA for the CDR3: TGCAGTGCTGGGACTAGCGGGAGTTCCTACGAGCAGTACTTC.

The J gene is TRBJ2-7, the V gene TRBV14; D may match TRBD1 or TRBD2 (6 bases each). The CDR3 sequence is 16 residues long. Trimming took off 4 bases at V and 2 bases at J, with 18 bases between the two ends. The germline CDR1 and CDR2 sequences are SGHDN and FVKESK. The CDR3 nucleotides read TGTGCCAGCAGCCCGACCGGGGGCCTTGCGACCTACGAGCAGTACTTC. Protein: CASSPTGGLATYEQYF.

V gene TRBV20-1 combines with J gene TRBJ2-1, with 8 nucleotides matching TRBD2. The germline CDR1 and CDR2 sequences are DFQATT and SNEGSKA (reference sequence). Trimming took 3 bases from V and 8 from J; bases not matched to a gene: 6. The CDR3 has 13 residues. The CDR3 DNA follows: TGCAGTGCTAGCTCGGGCGGGAGGCATGAGCAGTTCTTC. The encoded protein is CSASSGGRHEQFF.

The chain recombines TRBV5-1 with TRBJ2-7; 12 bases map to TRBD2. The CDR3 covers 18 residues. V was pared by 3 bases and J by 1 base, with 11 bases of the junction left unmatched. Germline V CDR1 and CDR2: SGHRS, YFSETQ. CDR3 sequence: CASSSSPPGLAGSYEQYF. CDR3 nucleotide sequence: TGCGCCAGCAGCTCTTCTCCACCGGGACTAGCGGGTTCCTACGAGCAGTACTTC.

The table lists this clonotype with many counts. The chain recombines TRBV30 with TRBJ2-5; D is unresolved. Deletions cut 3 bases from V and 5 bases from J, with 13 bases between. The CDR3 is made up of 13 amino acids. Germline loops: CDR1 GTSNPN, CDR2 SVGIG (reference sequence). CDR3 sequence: CAWRQILGETQYF. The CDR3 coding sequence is TGTGCCTGGAGGCAGATCCTGGGGGAGACCCAGTACTTC.

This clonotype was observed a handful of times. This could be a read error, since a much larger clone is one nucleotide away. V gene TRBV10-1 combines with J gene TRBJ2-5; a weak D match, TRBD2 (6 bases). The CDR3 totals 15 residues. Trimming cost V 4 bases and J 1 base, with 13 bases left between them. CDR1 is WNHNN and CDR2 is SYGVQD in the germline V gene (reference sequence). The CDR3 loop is CASSAREPVQETQYF. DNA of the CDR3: TGCGCCAGCAGTGCCCGGGAGCCAGTCCAAGAGACCCAGTACTTC.

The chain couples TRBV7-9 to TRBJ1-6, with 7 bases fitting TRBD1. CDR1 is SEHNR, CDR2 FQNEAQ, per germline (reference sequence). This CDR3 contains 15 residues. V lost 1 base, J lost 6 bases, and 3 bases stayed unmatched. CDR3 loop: CASSLGDSPNSPLHF. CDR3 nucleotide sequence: TGTGCCAGCAGCTTAGGGGACAGCCCTAATTCACCCCTCCACTTT.

In nucleotides, the CDR3 is TGTGCCAGCAGCGTCCCAGCGGGAGATGCCTACGAGCAGTACTTC. Translated: CASSVPAGDAYEQYF. V is TRBV7-6 and J is TRBJ2-7, with TRBD2 identical over 8 bases. The germline gives CDR1 SGHVS, CDR2 FNYEAQ. V shed 5 bases, J shed 2 bases, and the junction held 8 bases outside the gene matches. The CDR3 contains 15 residues.

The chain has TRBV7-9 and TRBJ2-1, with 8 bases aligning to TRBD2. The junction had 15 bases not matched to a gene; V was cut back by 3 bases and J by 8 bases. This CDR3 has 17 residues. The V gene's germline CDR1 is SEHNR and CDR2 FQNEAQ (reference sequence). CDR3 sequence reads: CASSFAKRREASDEQFF. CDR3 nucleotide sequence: TGTGCCAGCAGCTTCGCTAAGCGGCGGGAGGCTAGCGATGAGCAGTTCTTC.

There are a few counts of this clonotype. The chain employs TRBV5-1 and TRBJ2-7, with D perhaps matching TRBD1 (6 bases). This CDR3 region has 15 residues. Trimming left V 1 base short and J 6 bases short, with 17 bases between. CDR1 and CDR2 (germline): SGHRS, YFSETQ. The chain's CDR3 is CASSLTPARGSEQYF. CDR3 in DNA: TGCGCCAGCAGCTTGACGCCCGCCAGGGGATCCGAGCAGTACTTC.

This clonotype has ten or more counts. This CDR3 is CAGTFSGANVLTF. As DNA, the CDR3 is TGTGCCGGAACTTTCTCTGGGGCCAACGTCCTGACTTTC. This chain links TRBV2 with TRBJ2-6; no definite D call. Germline V lookup: CDR1 SNHLY, CDR2 FYNNEI. The CDR3 has 13 amino acids. Trimming cost V 11 bases and J 0 bases, with 8 bases left between them.

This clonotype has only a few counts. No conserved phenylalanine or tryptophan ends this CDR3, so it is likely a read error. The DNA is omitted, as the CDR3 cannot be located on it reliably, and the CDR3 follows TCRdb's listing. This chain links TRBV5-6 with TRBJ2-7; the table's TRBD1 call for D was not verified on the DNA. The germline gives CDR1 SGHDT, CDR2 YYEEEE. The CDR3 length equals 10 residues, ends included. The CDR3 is CASSSPWDGA.

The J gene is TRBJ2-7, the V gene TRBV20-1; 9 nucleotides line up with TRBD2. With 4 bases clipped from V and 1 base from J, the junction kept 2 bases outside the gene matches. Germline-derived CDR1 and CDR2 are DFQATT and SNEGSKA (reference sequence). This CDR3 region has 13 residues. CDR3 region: CSATLAGSYEQYF. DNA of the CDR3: TGCAGTGCTACACTAGCGGGTTCCTACGAGCAGTACTTC.

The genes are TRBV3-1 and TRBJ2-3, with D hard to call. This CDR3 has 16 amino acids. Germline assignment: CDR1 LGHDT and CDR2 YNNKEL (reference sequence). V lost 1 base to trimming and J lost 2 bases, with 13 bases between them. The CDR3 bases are TGTGCCAGCAGCCAAGCTGCGCTAACCTCCACAGATACGCAGTATTTT. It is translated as CASSQAALTSTDTQYF.

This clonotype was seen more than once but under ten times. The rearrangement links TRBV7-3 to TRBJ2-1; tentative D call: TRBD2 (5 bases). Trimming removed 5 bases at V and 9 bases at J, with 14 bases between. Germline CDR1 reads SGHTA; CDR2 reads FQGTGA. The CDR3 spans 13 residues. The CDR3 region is CASSNRLRGEQFF. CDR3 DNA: TGTGCCAGCAGCAACCGGTTACGGGGTGAGCAGTTCTTC.

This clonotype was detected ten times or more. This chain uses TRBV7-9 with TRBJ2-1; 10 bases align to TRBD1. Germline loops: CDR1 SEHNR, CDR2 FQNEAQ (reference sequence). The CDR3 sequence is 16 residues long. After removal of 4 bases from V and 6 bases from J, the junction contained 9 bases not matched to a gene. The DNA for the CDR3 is TGTGCCAGCAGCTCCACCGGGACAGGGGTTTTCAATGAGCAGTTCTTC. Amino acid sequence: CASSSTGTGVFNEQFF.

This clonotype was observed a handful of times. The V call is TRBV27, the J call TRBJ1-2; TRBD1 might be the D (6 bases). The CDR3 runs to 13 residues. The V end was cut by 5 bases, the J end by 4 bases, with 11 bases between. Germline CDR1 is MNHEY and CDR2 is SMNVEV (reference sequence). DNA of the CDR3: TGTGCCAGCAGTCCGGACAGCTTCTATGGCTACACCTTC. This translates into CASSPDSFYGYTF.

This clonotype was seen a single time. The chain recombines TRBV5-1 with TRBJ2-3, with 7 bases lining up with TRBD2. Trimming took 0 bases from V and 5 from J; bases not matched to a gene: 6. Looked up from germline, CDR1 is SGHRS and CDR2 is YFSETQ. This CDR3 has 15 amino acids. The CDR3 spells CASSLGLAWVDTQYF. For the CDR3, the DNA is TGCGCCAGCAGCTTGGGACTAGCATGGGTAGATACGCAGTATTTT.